The 19 T cell receptor beta chains given below trace back to one sample, sequenced in a study of glioma-infiltrating T cells. Using RNA template, CDR3s of TCR alpha and beta were amplified with iRepertoire arm-PCR. Via MiXCR, TCRdb re-called the multiplex PCR reads, giving one row per CDR3 protein. This table has roughly 200,000 distinct CDR3 sequences, under 55% appearing once. The sequenced sample was glioma tissue, nonneoplastic brain tissue, or PBMCs (not recorded which). The receptors shown here come from a human donor with low-grade glioma or glioblastoma, undergoing nonglioma brain surgery, or in good health (not recorded which).

Note on this clonotype: The conserved closing phenylalanine or tryptophan is absent in this CDR3, likely reflecting a read error. The chain employs TRBV5-4 and TRBJ1-2; perhaps TRBD1 as D (5 bases). The germline CDR1 and CDR2 sequences are SGHNT and YYREEE (reference sequence). This CDR3 has 15 residues. Trimming left V 5 bases short and J 1 base short, with 15 bases between. The CDR3 here is CASRSPIRGNYGYTL. The DNA of the CDR3 is TGTGCCAGCAGGTCCCCTATAAGGGGTAACTATGGCTACACCTTA.

About this clonotype: One end of the junction is discordant with germline, which a read error may explain. The CDR3 region is CASSLDSNTWELFF. The CDR3 bases are TGTGCCAGCAGTCTGGACTCGAACACCTGGGAGCTGTTTTTT. The chain uses TRBV7-2 and TRBJ2-2; D possibly corresponds to TRBD2 (5 bases). Per the germline V gene, CDR1 is SGHTA and CDR2 is FQGNSA. The CDR3 has 14 residues.

This clonotype appeared a single time. The chain employs TRBV2 and TRBJ1-5, with D unresolved. Looked up from germline, CDR1 is SNHLY and CDR2 is FYNNEI. CDR3 size: 15 residues. Trimming stripped 6 bases from V and 4 bases from J, with 16 bases between. The CDR3 here is CASRPGSVWNQPQHF. The CDR3 DNA reads TGTGCCAGCAGGCCAGGCTCCGTGTGGAATCAGCCCCAGCATTTT.

The chain combines TRBV18 with TRBJ1-1; 7 nucleotides match TRBD1. CDR1 and CDR2 (germline): KGHSH, LQKENI. This CDR3 spans 15 amino acids. The J segment lost 1 base and the V segment lost 6 bases, leaving 8 bases of the junction unmatched. The CDR3 sequence: CASSLRGQQNTEAFF. As DNA, the CDR3 is TGTGCCAGCTCGCTGCGGGGACAGCAGAACACTGAAGCTTTCTTT.

The chain carries TRBV28 and TRBJ2-1; no firm D call. Germline V gene sequence: CDR1 MDHEN, CDR2 SYDVKM. The V end was cut by 7 bases, the J end by 12 bases, with 25 bases between. The CDR3 is 15 residues long. The CDR3 DNA follows: TGTGCCAGCAACCTCCGGTCCCAGTTCTCCCGTGGGCAGTTCTTC. Translation: CASNLRSQFSRGQFF.

With respect to this clonotype: Just one base apart from a much larger clone, this may be a read error. The chain links TRBV7-9 to TRBJ2-5; D is ambiguous. Germline V lookup: CDR1 SEHNR, CDR2 FQNEAQ (reference sequence). This CDR3 has 14 residues. V was shortened by 4 bases and J by 0 bases, with 9 bases between the two germline ends. CDR3 in DNA: TGTGCCAGCAGCTCATCCATGCACCAAGAGACCCAGTACTTC. Translation gives CASSSSMHQETQYF.

As to this clonotype: One base away lies a much larger clone, so this may be a sequencing read error. V is TRBV6-1 and J is TRBJ2-1, with no clear D. Trimming took 2 bases from V and 13 from J, leaving 21 bases between them. CDR1 and CDR2 from the germline V gene are MNHNS and SASEGT. The CDR3 contains 15 residues. The CDR3 coding sequence is TGTGCCAGCAGTGAACTGCCCGGAGCTGAACAGACCCAGTTCTTC. Translated: CASSELPGAEQTQFF.

This clonotype was observed many times. The chain carries TRBV27 and TRBJ1-5; D remains unclear. Germline lookup yields CDR1 MNHEY and CDR2 SMNVEV (reference sequence). This CDR3 comprises 13 residues. Trimming removed 5 bases from V and 3 bases from J, with 8 bases in between. The CDR3 bases are TGTGCCAGCAGTCTCGGGCACAATCAGCCCCAGCATTTT. Protein: CASSLGHNQPQHF.

To note about this clonotype: Just one base apart from a much larger clone, this may be a read error. The CDR3 here is CARSLTGTGETDTQYF. CDR3 DNA sequence: TGTGCCAGAAGTCTCACCGGGACAGGGGAGACAGATACGCAGTATTTT. The J gene is TRBJ2-3, the V gene TRBV27, with 10 bases matching TRBD1. The V segment lost 9 bases and the J segment 3 bases; nucleotides outside the gene matches: 12. The V gene's germline CDR1 is MNHEY and CDR2 SMNVEV (reference sequence). CDR3 length: 16 residues.

This clonotype was recorded many times. This chain connects TRBV20-1 to TRBJ1-1; D is perhaps TRBD1 (6 bases). From germline, CDR1 is DFQATT and CDR2 SNEGSKA (reference sequence). This CDR3 contains 13 residues. V lost 5 bases to trimming and J lost 1 base, with 11 bases between them. CDR3: CSAAGEENTEAFF. As DNA, the CDR3 is TGCAGTGCTGCAGGGGAGGAGAACACTGAAGCTTTCTTT.

This clonotype was detected many times. The chain links TRBV28 to TRBJ1-4; D is unclear. The CDR3 consists of 13 residues. The V end was cut by 4 bases, the J end by 8 bases, with 11 bases between. Germline V gives CDR1 MDHEN, CDR2 SYDVKM. CDR3 nucleotides: TGTGCCAGCAGTTCTCATGGAAGGGAAAAACTGTTTTTT. Amino acid sequence: CASSSHGREKLFF.

Concerning this clonotype: A much bigger clone sits one base away, suggesting this may be a read error. V gene TRBV2 combines with J gene TRBJ1-5; 8 bases agree with TRBD1. Germline CDR1 is SNHLY and CDR2 is FYNNEI. Unmatched junction bases numbered 7, after V lost 7 bases and J lost 5 bases. The CDR3 runs 14 residues. The CDR3 nucleotides read TGTGCCAGCACCCAGGACAGGGAAGATCAGCCCCAGCATTTT. Its translation is CASTQDREDQPQHF.

Details on this clonotype: With a much larger clone just one base away, this may be a read error. The gene calls are TRBV20-1 and TRBJ2-1; possibly TRBD2 for D (6 bases). V gave up 8 bases and J gave up 10 bases, with 24 bases separating them. CDR3 size: 14 residues. Germline-derived CDR1 and CDR2 are DFQATT and SNEGSKA (reference sequence). DNA for the CDR3: TGCAGTACAAAACACGACGGGGGTCTACCGGAGCAGTTCTTC. This translates into CSTKHDGGLPEQFF.

This clonotype has ten or more counts. This chain links TRBV5-1 with TRBJ1-1; 7 bases line up with TRBD1. CDR1 SGHRS and CDR2 YFSETQ come from the germline V gene. Trimming at V came to 4 bases and at J to 5 bases, leaving 11 bases not matched to a gene. CDR3 length equals 15 residues. The CDR3 DNA reads as TGCGCCAGCAGCGTAACAGGGGCCGTGGGGACTGAAGCTTTCTTT. This codes for CASSVTGAVGTEAFF.

In regard to this clonotype: No conserved phenylalanine or tryptophan is present at the end of the CDR3, so a read error is the likely explanation. This chain uses TRBV7-7 with TRBJ2-1, with D uncertain. The V and J ends lost 1 base and 2 bases respectively, with 9 bases between them. CDR1 is SSHAT, CDR2 FNYEAQ, per germline (reference sequence). The CDR3 covers 15 residues. CDR3 DNA sequence: TGTGCCAGCAGCTTAGGTGATGGCACCTACAATGAGCAGTTCCTC. It encodes CASSLGDGTYNEQFL.

This clonotype came up many times. V usage is TRBV7-9 and J usage is TRBJ2-3; the D gene is possibly TRBD2 (5 bases). Germline CDR1 SEHNR, CDR2 FQNEAQ (reference sequence). The CDR3 has 12 residues. The V gene lost 5 bases and the J gene lost 2 bases, with 5 bases spanning the gap. DNA for the CDR3: TGTGCCAGCAGCGGACTCACAGATACGCAGTATTTT. Its protein is CASSGLTDTQYF.

A few counts support this clonotype. The chain links TRBV4-1 to TRBJ2-5, with D possibly TRBD1 on 5 matching bases. The CDR3 is made up of 14 amino acids. The ends were cut back, 0 bases at V and 6 bases at J, with 11 bases in the middle. The germline V gene has CDR1 MGHRA and CDR2 YSYEKL. The CDR3 region is CASSQEAREKTQYF. In DNA form, the CDR3 reads TGCGCCAGCAGCCAAGAGGCCAGGGAAAAGACCCAGTACTTC.

As regards this clonotype: A much larger clone lies a single base off, so this may be a read error. The J gene is TRBJ2-7, the V gene TRBV7-9; TRBD2 agrees at 10 bases. This CDR3 spans 14 amino acids. Germline loops: CDR1 SEHNR, CDR2 FQNEAQ (reference sequence). Germline trimming cut 8 bases from V and 3 bases from J; bases unmatched to any gene: 7. CDR3 protein: CASGIGLADYEQYF. The CDR3 bases are TGTGCCAGCGGCATTGGACTAGCGGACTACGAGCAGTACTTC.

With regard to this clonotype: A much more abundant neighbour one base away suggests this may be a read error. The J gene is TRBJ1-3, the V gene TRBV10-3, with a weak D call TRBD1 (5 bases). This CDR3 is 12 amino acids long. Germline CDR1 reads ENHRY; CDR2 reads SYGVKD. The CDR3 loop reads CAIMTDGKTIYF. The CDR3 bases are TGTGCCATCATGACAGACGGAAAGACCATATATTTT.